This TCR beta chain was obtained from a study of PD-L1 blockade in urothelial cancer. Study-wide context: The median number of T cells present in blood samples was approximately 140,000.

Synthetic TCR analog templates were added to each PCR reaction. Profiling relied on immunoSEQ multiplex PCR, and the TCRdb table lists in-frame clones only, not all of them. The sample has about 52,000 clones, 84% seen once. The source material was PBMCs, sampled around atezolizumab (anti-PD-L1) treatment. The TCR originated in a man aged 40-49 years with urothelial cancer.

For the CDR3, the DNA is TGTGCCAGCAGCGTAGCTCTGATAGCGGGAGTGAGGTCCTACAATGAGCAGTTCTTC. Encoded protein: CASSVALIAGVRSYNEQFF. The chain couples TRBV9 to TRBJ2-1; 9 positions agree with TRBD2. The CDR3 has 19 amino acids. Germline V gene lookup returns CDR1 SGDLS and CDR2 YYNGEE. Trimming took 0 bases from V and 1 from J; bases not matched to a gene: 11.